The 13 T cell receptor beta chains below all came from one sample that was sequenced in a study of early T cells in non-severe SARS-CoV-2 infection. One entry per CDR3 protein, called by TCRdb with MiXCR from the 5' RACE reads. The repertoire has about 39,000 distinct CDR3 sequences, less than 7% of them found once; the top ten carry 4% to 4.5%. Sample: whole blood, taken at baseline. The receptors come from an adult who was a healthcare worker with PCR-confirmed SARS-CoV-2 infection or an uninfected control (not recorded which).

This clonotype was seen many times. V gene TRBV12-3 or TRBV12-4 combines with J gene TRBJ1-5; possibly TRBD1 for D (6 bases). The germline V and J ends were trimmed by 2 bases and 6 bases, with 14 bases remaining between them. The CDR3 spans 15 residues. CDR3 nucleotide sequence: TGTGCCAGCAGTTTAACCCCGCAGGGGAGTCAGCCCCAGCATTTT. This codes for CASSLTPQGSQPQHF.

This clonotype was seen ten or more times. V usage is TRBV20-1 and J usage is TRBJ2-3, with 7 bases aligning to TRBD1. The germline CDR1 and CDR2 sequences are DFQATT and SNEGSKA (reference sequence). The trim removed 0 bases at V and 12 bases at J, leaving 6 bases unmatched. CDR3 length: 12 residues. The CDR3 here is CSARDPGTDQYF. Written as DNA, the CDR3 is TGCAGTGCTAGAGATCCCGGGACAGATCAGTATTTT.

In this sample, this clonotype turned up a few times. Since a much larger clone is just one base distant, this may be a read error. The V call is TRBV5-1, the J call TRBJ1-1; 8 bases are shared with TRBD1. The CDR3 spans 14 residues. Looked up from germline, CDR1 is SGHRS and CDR2 is YFSETQ. The chain's CDR3 is CAGSWGQENTEAFF. The CDR3 coding sequence is TGCGCCGGCAGCTGGGGACAGGAGAACACTGAAGCTTTCTTT. Full variable domain (remainder filled in from reference TRBV5-1 and TRBJ1-1): KAGVTQTPRYLIKTRGQQVTLSCSPISGHRSVSWYQQTPGQGLQFLFEYFSETQRNKGNFPGRFSGRQFSNSRSEMNVSTLELGDSALYLCAGSWGQENTEAFFGQGTRLTVV.

This clonotype was seen repeatedly, ten times or more. This chain links TRBV4-3 with TRBJ1-6, with D possibly TRBD1 on 6 matching bases. The CDR3 consists of 17 residues. Trimming shortened V by 1 base and J by 6 bases, and 16 bases separated the two germline ends. CDR1 LGHNA and CDR2 YSLEER come from the germline V gene. CDR3 loop: CASSQAPRGGVNSPLHF. For the CDR3, the DNA is TGCGCCAGCAGCCAAGCCCCTAGAGGGGGGGTTAATTCACCCCTCCACTTT.

This clonotype was observed many times. The chain combines TRBV3-1 with TRBJ2-5, with 7 bases matching TRBD2. Germline values: CDR1 LGHDT, CDR2 YNNKEL (reference sequence). V lost 8 bases, J lost 5 bases, and 11 bases stayed unmatched. The CDR3 extends over 14 amino acids. CDR3 sequence: CASAFLAGLETQYF. In DNA form, the CDR3 reads TGTGCCAGCGCCTTCTTAGCGGGCTTGGAGACCCAGTACTTC.

This clonotype appeared many times. The rearrangement joins TRBV7-8 to TRBJ2-3; tentatively, D is TRBD2 (5 bases). Trimming shortened V by 7 bases and J by 2 bases, and 16 bases separated the two germline ends. CDR3 length: 15 residues. Germline V CDR1 and CDR2: SGHVS, FQNEAQ. The DNA of the CDR3 is TGTGCCAGCATTGCGGGCACTTCCCACACAGATACGCAGTATTTT. This translates into CASIAGTSHTDTQYF.

This clonotype was seen at least ten times. The chain has TRBV6-2 or TRBV6-3 and TRBJ2-5, with a possible D match to TRBD2 (7 bases). CDR1 and CDR2 (germline): MNHEY, SVGEGT. Trimming took 11 bases from V and 5 from J, leaving 15 bases between them. CDR3 size: 12 residues. This chain's CDR3 is CAAAGAEETQYF. DNA for the CDR3: TGTGCCGCGGCGGGGGCTGAGGAGACCCAGTACTTC.

The sample holds many counts of this clonotype. The chain recombines TRBV7-6 with TRBJ2-3, with TRBD2 identical over 8 bases. Germline V lookup: CDR1 SGHVS, CDR2 FNYEAQ. The V gene end was trimmed by 0 bases and the J gene end by 5 bases; junction bases not matched to a gene: 7. The CDR3 extends over 16 amino acids. CDR3 in amino acids: CASSLAGGAFEDTQYF. CDR3 nucleotide sequence: TGTGCCAGCAGCTTAGCCGGGGGGGCGTTTGAAGATACGCAGTATTTT.

Relative to its sample, this clonotype is medium-sized. The rearrangement links TRBV7-8 to TRBJ2-1; weak D call: TRBD1 (6 bases). V shed 8 bases and J shed 7 bases, with 21 bases lying between them. The CDR3 has 15 residues. Germline assignment: CDR1 SGHVS and CDR2 FQNEAQ. The CDR3 region has the DNA TGTGCCAGCCGGAACTGGGACACGCGGACAAATGAGCAGTTCTTC. Amino acid sequence: CASRNWDTRTNEQFF.

This clonotype was seen many times. This rearrangement joins TRBV20-1 to TRBJ2-1; 11 bases are a match to TRBD2. Germline CDR1 is DFQATT and CDR2 is SNEGSKA (reference sequence). This CDR3 is 18 amino acids long. With V trimmed by 1 base and J by 1 base, 9 bases remained unmatched. The CDR3 DNA sequence: TGCAGTGCTAGAGTGCCCGGGAGACTAGCGGGATCCTACAATGAGCAGTTCTTC. Its protein is CSARVPGRLAGSYNEQFF.

The CDR3 sequence is CASRRSGGDGYTF. In nucleotides, the CDR3 is TGTGCCAGCCGCCGCAGCGGGGGCGACGGCTACACCTTC. This chain links TRBV7-9 with TRBJ1-2; D is perhaps TRBD1 (6 bases). V was shortened by 8 bases and J by 8 bases, with 18 bases between the two germline ends. The CDR3 is made up of 13 amino acids. Germline values: CDR1 SEHNR, CDR2 FQNEAQ (reference sequence).

The sample holds many counts of this clonotype. V and J are TRBV7-2 and TRBJ2-2; perhaps TRBD1 as D (6 bases). Trimming stripped 1 base from V and 8 bases from J, with 17 bases between. Looked up from germline, CDR1 is SGHTA and CDR2 is FQGNSA. The CDR3 spans 16 residues. CDR3 nucleotide sequence: TGTGCCAGCAGCTTAGACAGGGTCCTTACTGGTGGGGAGCTGTTTTTT. Translating it yields CASSLDRVLTGGELFF.

There are many counts of this clonotype. The chain recombines TRBV2 with TRBJ1-1, with a tentative D call TRBD1 (5 bases). There are 13 residues in the CDR3. The V end was cut by 7 bases, the J end by 1 base, with 10 bases between. CDR1 is SNHLY, CDR2 FYNNEI, per germline. CDR3 protein: CASIPDRNTEAFF. Here the CDR3 DNA reads TGTGCCAGCATTCCCGACAGGAACACTGAAGCTTTCTTT.